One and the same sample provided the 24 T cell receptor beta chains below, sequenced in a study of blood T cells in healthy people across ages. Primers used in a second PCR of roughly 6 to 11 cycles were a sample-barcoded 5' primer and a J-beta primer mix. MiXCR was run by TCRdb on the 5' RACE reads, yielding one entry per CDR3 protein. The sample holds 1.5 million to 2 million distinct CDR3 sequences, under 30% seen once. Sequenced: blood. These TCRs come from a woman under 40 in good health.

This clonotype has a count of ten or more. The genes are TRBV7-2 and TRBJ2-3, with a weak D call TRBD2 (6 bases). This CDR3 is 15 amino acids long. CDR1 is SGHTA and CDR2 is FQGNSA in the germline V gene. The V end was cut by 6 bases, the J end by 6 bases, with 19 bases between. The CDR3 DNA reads TGTGCCAGCAGTAAGGAGATAGCGGCACGGGATACGCAGTATTTT. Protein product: CASSKEIAARDTQYF.

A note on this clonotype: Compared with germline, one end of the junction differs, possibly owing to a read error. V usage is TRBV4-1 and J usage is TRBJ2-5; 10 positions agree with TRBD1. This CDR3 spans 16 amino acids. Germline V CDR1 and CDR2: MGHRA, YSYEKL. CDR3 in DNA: TGCGCCAGCATCCAAATCTTTGGGACAGGGGAAGGGACCCAGTACTTC. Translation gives CASIQIFGTGEGTQYF.

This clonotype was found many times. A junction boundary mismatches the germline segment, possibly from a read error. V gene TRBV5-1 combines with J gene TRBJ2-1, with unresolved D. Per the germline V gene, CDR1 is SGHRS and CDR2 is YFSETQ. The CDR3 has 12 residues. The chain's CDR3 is CASSSGDNEQFF. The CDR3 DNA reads TGTGCCAGCAGTTCGGGCGACAATGAGCAGTTCTTC.

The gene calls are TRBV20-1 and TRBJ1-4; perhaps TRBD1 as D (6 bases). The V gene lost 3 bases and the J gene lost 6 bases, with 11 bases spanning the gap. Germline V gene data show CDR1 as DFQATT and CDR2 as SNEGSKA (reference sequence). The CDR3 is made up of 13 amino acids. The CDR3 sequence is CSARRDTYEKLFF. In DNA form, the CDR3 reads TGCAGTGCTAGGAGGGACACGTATGAAAAACTGTTTTTT.

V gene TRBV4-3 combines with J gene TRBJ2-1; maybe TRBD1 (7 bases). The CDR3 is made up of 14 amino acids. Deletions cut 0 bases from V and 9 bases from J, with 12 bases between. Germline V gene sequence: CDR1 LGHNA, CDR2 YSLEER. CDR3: CASSQEQGEVEQFF. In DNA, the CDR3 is TGCGCCAGCAGCCAAGAGCAGGGGGAGGTTGAGCAGTTCTTC.

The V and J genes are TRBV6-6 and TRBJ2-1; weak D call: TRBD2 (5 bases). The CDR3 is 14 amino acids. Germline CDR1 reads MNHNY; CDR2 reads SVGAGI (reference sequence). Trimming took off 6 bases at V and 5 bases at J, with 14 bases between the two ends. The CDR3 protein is CASSQEDSNNEQFF. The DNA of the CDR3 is TGTGCCAGCAGCCAGGAGGACTCAAACAATGAGCAGTTCTTC.

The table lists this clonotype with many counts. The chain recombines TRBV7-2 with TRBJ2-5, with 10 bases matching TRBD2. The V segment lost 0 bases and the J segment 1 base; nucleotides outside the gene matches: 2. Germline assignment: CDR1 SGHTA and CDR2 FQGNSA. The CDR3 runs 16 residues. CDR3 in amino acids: CASSLAASGGQETQYF. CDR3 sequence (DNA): TGTGCCAGCAGCTTAGCGGCTAGCGGGGGCCAAGAGACCCAGTACTTC.

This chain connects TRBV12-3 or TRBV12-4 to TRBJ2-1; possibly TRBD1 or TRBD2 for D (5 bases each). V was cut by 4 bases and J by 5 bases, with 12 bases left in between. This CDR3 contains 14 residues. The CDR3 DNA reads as TGTGCCAGCAGTTATGGGGGAGTCGACAATGAGCAGTTCTTC. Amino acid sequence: CASSYGGVDNEQFF.

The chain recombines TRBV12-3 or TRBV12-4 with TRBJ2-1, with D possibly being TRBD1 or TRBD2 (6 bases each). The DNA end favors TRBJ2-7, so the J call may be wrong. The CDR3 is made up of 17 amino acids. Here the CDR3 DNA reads TGTGCCAGCAGTTCCACCCCCGCCGGGGGCTTAAACAATGAGCAGTACTTC. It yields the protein CASSSTPAGGLNNEQYF.

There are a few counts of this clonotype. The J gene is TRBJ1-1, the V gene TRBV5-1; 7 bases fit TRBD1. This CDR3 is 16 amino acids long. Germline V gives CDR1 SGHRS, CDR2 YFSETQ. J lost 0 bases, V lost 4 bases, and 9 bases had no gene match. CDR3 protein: CASSPGTDYLNTEAFF. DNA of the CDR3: TGCGCCAGCAGCCCTGGGACAGACTATCTGAACACTGAAGCTTTCTTT.

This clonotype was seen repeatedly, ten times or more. Here the CDR3 DNA reads TGTGCCAGCAGCATCGGGACTAGCGCATACACAGATACGCAGTATTTT. Residues: CASSIGTSAYTDTQYF. The V call is TRBV9, the J call TRBJ2-3; TRBD2 matches 10 bases. Trimming removed 4 bases from V and 2 bases from J; junction bases left unmatched: 7. Germline CDR1 SGDLS, CDR2 YYNGEE. This CDR3 contains 16 residues.

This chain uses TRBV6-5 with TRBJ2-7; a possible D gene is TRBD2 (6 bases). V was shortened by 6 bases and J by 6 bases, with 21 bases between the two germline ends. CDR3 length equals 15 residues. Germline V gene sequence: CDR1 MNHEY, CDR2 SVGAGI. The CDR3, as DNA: TGTGCCAGCAGCCGACTAGGAGCTATTGCCTGCGAGCAGTACTTC. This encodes CASSRLGAIACEQYF.

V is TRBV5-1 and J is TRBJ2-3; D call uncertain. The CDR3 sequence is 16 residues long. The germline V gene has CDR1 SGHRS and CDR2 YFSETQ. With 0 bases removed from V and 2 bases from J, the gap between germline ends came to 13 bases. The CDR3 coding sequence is TGCGCCAGCAGCTTGGCCCAGTTTGGGATCACAGATACGCAGTATTTT. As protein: CASSLAQFGITDTQYF. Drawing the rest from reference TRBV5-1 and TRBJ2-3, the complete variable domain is KAGVTQTPRYLIKTRGQQVTLSCSPISGHRSVSWYQQTPGQGLQFLFEYFSETQRNKGNFPGRFSGRQFSNSRSEMNVSTLELGDSALYLCASSLAQFGITDTQYFGPGTRLTVL.

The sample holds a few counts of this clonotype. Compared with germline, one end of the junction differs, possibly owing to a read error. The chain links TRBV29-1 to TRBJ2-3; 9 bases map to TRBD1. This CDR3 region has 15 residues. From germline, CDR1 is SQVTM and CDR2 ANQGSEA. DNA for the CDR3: TGCATCGTTGAAGAGGGGGACAGGGCGGGAGATACGCAGTATTTT. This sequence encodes CIVEEGDRAGDTQYF.

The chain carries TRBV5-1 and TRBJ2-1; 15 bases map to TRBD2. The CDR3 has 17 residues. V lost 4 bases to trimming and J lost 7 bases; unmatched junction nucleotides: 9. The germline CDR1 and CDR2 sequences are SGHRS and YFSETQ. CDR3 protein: CASSSSGTSGGMNEQFF. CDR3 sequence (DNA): TGCGCCAGCAGCAGCTCCGGGACTAGCGGGGGGATGAATGAGCAGTTCTTC.

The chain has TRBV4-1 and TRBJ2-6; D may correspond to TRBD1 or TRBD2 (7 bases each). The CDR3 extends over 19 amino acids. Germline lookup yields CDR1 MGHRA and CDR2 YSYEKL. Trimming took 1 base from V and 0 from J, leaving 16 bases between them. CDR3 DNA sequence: TGCGCCAGCAGCCAAGGGGAGGGACAGCGATACTCTGGGGCCAACGTCCTGACTTTC. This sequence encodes CASSQGEGQRYSGANVLTF.

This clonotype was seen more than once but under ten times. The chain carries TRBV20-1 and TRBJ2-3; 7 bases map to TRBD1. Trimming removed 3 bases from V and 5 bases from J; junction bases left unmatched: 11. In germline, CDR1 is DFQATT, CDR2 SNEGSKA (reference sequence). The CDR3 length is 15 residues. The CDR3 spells CSASIPGTVRDTQYF. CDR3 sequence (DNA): TGCAGTGCTAGTATTCCCGGGACAGTTAGAGATACGCAGTATTTT.

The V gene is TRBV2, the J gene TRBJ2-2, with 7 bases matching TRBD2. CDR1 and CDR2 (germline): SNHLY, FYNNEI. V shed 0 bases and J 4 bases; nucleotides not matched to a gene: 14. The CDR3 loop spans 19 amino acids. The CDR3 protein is CASSEAWLADFSGTGELFF. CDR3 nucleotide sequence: TGTGCCAGCAGTGAAGCGTGGCTAGCGGATTTTTCGGGCACCGGGGAGCTGTTTTTT.

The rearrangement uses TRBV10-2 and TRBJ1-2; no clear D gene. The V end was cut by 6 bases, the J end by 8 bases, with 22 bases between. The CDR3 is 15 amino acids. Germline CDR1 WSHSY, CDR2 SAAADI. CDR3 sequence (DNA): TGCGCCAGCAGAACTACCAGGAAAAACCTACCAGGCTACACCTTC. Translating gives CASRTTRKNLPGYTF.

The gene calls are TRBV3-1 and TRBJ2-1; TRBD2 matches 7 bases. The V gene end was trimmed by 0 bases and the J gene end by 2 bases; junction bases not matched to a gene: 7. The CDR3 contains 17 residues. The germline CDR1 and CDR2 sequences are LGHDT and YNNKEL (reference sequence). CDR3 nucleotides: TGTGCCAGCAGCCAAGACTGGCGGGAGCTTCCCTACAATGAGCAGTTCTTC. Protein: CASSQDWRELPYNEQFF.

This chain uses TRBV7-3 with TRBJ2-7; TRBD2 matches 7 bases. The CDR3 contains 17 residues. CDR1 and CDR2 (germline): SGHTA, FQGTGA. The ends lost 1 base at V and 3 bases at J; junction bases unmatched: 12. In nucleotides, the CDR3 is TGTGCCAGCAGCTTAAACCCGGGAGGCGGGCCCGTCTACGAGCAGTACTTC. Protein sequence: CASSLNPGGGPVYEQYF. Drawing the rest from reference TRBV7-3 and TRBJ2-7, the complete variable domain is GAGVSQTPSNKVTEKGKYVELRCDPISGHTALYWYRQSLGQGPEFLIYFQGTGAADDSGLPNDRFFAVRPEGSVSTLKIQRTERGDSAVYLCASSLNPGGGPVYEQYFGPGTRLTVT.

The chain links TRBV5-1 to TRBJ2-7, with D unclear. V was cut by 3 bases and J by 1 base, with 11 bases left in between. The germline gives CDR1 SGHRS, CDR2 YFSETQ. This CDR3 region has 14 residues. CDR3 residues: CASSSMIGSYEQYF. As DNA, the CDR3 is TGCGCCAGCAGCTCCATGATAGGATCCTACGAGCAGTACTTC.

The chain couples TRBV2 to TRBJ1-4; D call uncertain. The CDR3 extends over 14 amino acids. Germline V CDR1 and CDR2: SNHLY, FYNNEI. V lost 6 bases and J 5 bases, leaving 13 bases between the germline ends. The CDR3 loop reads CASRIHLGNEKLFF. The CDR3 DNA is TGTGCCAGCAGAATTCACCTAGGGAATGAAAAACTGTTTTTT.

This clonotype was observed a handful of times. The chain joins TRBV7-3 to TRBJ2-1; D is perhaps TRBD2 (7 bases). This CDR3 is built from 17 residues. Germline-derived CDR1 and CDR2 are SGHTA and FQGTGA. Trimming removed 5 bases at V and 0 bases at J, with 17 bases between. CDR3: CASSPTGRGPSYNEQFF. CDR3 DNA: TGTGCCAGCAGCCCGACGGGGCGGGGGCCCTCCTACAATGAGCAGTTCTTC.